The clone carrying this T cell receptor (beta chain) was recorded once. The antigen remains undetermined. The sample originates from a study of cytomegalovirus exposure and HLA in healthy donors. PCR employed 60 Vbeta and 13 Jbeta primers. Libraries were prepared by immunoSEQ multiplex PCR; TCRdb keeps only in-frame clonotypes and omits some of them. The data hold roughly 140,000 clones, with more than 65% observed a single time. This CDR3 is built from 16 residues. The V gene end was trimmed by 1 base and the J gene end by 6 bases; junction bases not matched to a gene: 12. CDR1 MNHEY and CDR2 SMNVEV come from the germline V gene (reference sequence). Study-wide findings and caveats: With later analysis, a missense DCLRE1C variant became linked to TCR beta V- and J-gene trimming. Some V segments (TRBV6-2 and TRBV6-3 among them) were excluded as indistinguishable.

The chain employs TRBV27 and TRBJ2-7; 7 bases are shared with TRBD2. Sample: PBMCs. The TCR was taken from a man in his forties or fifties in good health and CMV-seropositive. Here the CDR3 DNA reads TGTGCCAGCAGTTTATATTGCCCGAGGGAGGGCTGCGAGCAGTACTTC. As protein: CASSLYCPREGCEQYF.